The 21 T cell receptor beta chains below come from one sample, sequenced in a study of T cell responses to AZD1222 COVID-19 vaccine. Assay used: immunoSEQ multiplex PCR; TCRdb lists only in-frame clones, some missing. Of about 170,000 clones listed, approximately 90% are singletons. The material was peripheral blood, obtained on day 0 of AZD1222 vaccination. Every receptor here comes from an adult in good health.

This clone has just one count. V is TRBV5-4 and J is TRBJ2-6; D is perhaps TRBD1 (5 bases). This CDR3 has 17 residues. In germline, CDR1 is SGHNT, CDR2 YYREEE (reference sequence). V was shortened by 0 bases and J by 0 bases, with 10 bases between the two germline ends. CDR3 nucleotide sequence: TGTGCCAGCAGCTTGGGGGGCTCCATCTCTGGGGCCAACGTCCTGACTTTC. It encodes CASSLGGSISGANVLTF.

The DNA of the CDR3 is TGTGCCAGCAGCTCTGACTGGGATACGCAGTATTTT. Its protein is CASSSDWDTQYF. This sequence joins TRBV7-3 and TRBJ2-3, with D unresolved. The CDR3 extends over 12 amino acids. CDR1 is SGHTA, CDR2 FQGTGA, per germline. The germline V and J ends were trimmed by 4 bases and 6 bases, with 8 bases remaining between them.

This chain links TRBV7-9 with TRBJ1-2; D gene ambiguous. V was cut by 1 base and J by 8 bases, with 8 bases left in between. Germline values: CDR1 SEHNR, CDR2 FQNEAQ (reference sequence). The CDR3 extends over 12 amino acids. CDR3 in DNA: TGTGCCAGCAGCTTAGAGCGTCGCGGCTACACCTTC. Its protein product is CASSLERRGYTF. The full variable domain, rest sourced from reference TRBV7-9 and TRBJ1-2, is DTGVSQNPRHKITKRGQNVTFRCDPISEHNRLYWYRQTLGQGPEFLTYFQNEAQLEKSRLLSDRFSAERPKGSFSTLEIQRTEQGDSAMYLCASSLERRGYTFGSGTRLTVV.

This sequence joins TRBV10-3 and TRBJ1-5; 12 bases map to TRBD1. CDR1 is ENHRY and CDR2 is SYGVKD in the germline V gene. J lost 6 bases, V lost 6 bases, and 3 bases had no gene match. The CDR3 has 14 residues. The CDR3 coding sequence is TGTGCCATCAGAGGGACAGGGGGCGGTCAGCCCCAGCATTTT. It codes for CAIRGTGGGQPQHF.

The V and J genes are TRBV5-1 and TRBJ2-6, with D perhaps TRBD1 or TRBD2 (5 bases each). Germline values: CDR1 SGHRS, CDR2 YFSETQ. CDR3 size: 17 residues. Trimming shortened V by 4 bases and J by 0 bases, and 14 bases separated the two germline ends. CDR3 loop: CASSRTGRSSGANVLTF. The CDR3 nucleotides read TGCGCCAGCAGCAGGACGGGACGGAGCTCTGGGGCCAACGTCCTGACTTTC.

The V call is TRBV5-5, the J call TRBJ2-7; TRBD1 aligns across 8 bases. The CDR3 totals 13 residues. Looked up from germline, CDR1 is SGHKS and CDR2 is YYEKEE (reference sequence). V gave up 4 bases and J gave up 2 bases; unmatched junction bases: 2. This CDR3 is CASSQDRAYEQYV. The CDR3 DNA reads TGTGCCAGCAGCCAGGACAGGGCCTACGAGCAGTACGTC.

The chain recombines TRBV6-1 with TRBJ2-3; TRBD1 is a possible D gene (5 bases). Germline lookup yields CDR1 MNHNS and CDR2 SASEGT. The length of the CDR3 is 17 residues. The V end lost 4 bases, the J end lost 2 bases, and 19 bases lay between the germline ends. This chain's CDR3 is CASSATFQGYSTDTQYF. The DNA for the CDR3 is TGTGCCAGCAGTGCTACCTTTCAGGGCTATTCCACAGATACGCAGTATTTT.

The chain uses TRBV3-1 (or the pseudogene TRBV3-2) and TRBJ2-3; D is ambiguous. The CDR3 has 11 amino acids. Trimming removed 4 bases at V and 2 bases at J, with 1 base between. Germline loops: CDR1 LGHDT, CDR2 YNNKEL (reference sequence). CDR3 sequence (DNA): TGTGCCAGCAGCCTCACAGATACGCAGTATTTT. Translated: CASSLTDTQYF.

The CDR3 protein is CASSAQTGSSDTQYF. In DNA, the CDR3 is TGTGCCAGCAGCGCCCAAACAGGGAGCTCAGATACGCAGTATTTT. The V gene is TRBV7-2, the J gene TRBJ2-3; a possible D gene is TRBD1 (6 bases). Germline loops: CDR1 SGHTA, CDR2 FQGNSA. V lost 5 bases and J 4 bases, leaving 16 bases between the germline ends. The CDR3 loop spans 15 amino acids. Based on the CDR3 plus reference TRBV7-2 and TRBJ2-3, the full variable domain is GAGVSQSPSNKVTEKGKDVELRCDPISGHTALYWYRQSLGQGLEFLIYFQGNSAPDKSGLPSDRFSAERTGGSVSTLTIQRTQQEDSAVYLCASSAQTGSSDTQYFGPGTRLTVL.

The V gene is TRBV2, the J gene TRBJ1-6; 9 bases map to TRBD1. The CDR3 is 16 amino acids. Unmatched junction bases numbered 5, after V lost 6 bases and J lost 2 bases. Germline loops: CDR1 SNHLY, CDR2 FYNNEI. The CDR3 loop reads CASSQDRGAYNSPLHF. The CDR3 coding sequence is TGTGCCAGCAGCCAGGACAGGGGCGCCTATAATTCACCCCTCCACTTT. The full variable domain, completed using reference TRBV2 and TRBJ1-6, is EPEVTQTPSHQVTQMGQEVILRCVPISNHLYFYWYRQILGQKVEFLVSFYNNEISEKSEIFDDQFSVERPDGSNFTLKIRSTKLEDSAMYFCASSQDRGAYNSPLHFGNGTRLTVT.

In its sample, this clone was seen once. The chain is built from TRBV23-1 and TRBJ1-1, with a weak D call TRBD1 (5 bases). TRBV23-1 is an ORF, with its function uncertain. The CDR3 contains 14 residues. V dropped 4 bases and J dropped 4 bases, with 13 bases sitting between them. The CDR3 bases are TGCGCCAGCAGTCGTTCGGGGAGGGGCACTGAAGCTTTCTTT. It encodes CASSRSGRGTEAFF.

The rearrangement joins TRBV7-9 to TRBJ2-1; 9 nucleotides match TRBD2. CDR3 length: 19 residues. CDR1 is SEHNR and CDR2 is FQNEAQ in the germline V gene (reference sequence). The ends lost 0 bases at V and 1 base at J; junction bases unmatched: 10. Here the CDR3 DNA reads TGTGCCAGCAGCTTAGCGCTAGGCCTAGCGGGAAATTCCTACAATGAGCAGTTCTTC. Translating gives CASSLALGLAGNSYNEQFF.

V is TRBV2 and J is TRBJ1-5; the D is unclear. The CDR3 sequence is 13 residues long. Trimming shortened V by 10 bases and J by 3 bases, and 13 bases separated the two germline ends. Germline V gives CDR1 SNHLY, CDR2 FYNNEI. Written as DNA, the CDR3 is TGTGCCATTACCGGGAAACCCAATCAGCCCCAGCATTTT. This sequence encodes CAITGKPNQPQHF.

The rearrangement uses TRBV7-9 and TRBJ1-1; 9 nucleotides match TRBD1. Trimming removed 5 bases from V and 5 bases from J; junction bases left unmatched: 12. Germline V CDR1 and CDR2: SEHNR, FQNEAQ (reference sequence). This CDR3 is built from 16 residues. The CDR3 reads CASSLVTGGGGTEAFF. As DNA, the CDR3 is TGTGCCAGCAGCCTCGTGACAGGGGGTGGGGGAACTGAAGCTTTCTTT.

The CDR3 here is CASSMRGGNEQFF. The CDR3 DNA follows: TGTGCCAGCAGCATGAGAGGTGGAAATGAGCAGTTCTTC. The chain combines TRBV12-3 or TRBV12-4 with TRBJ2-1; no firm D call. The ends were cut back, 6 bases at V and 7 bases at J, with 13 bases in the middle. The CDR3 is made up of 13 amino acids.

V usage is TRBV2 and J usage is TRBJ2-7, with TRBD1 matching over 10 bases. Trimming took 8 bases from V and 2 from J; bases not matched to a gene: 9. This CDR3 comprises 15 residues. CDR1 is SNHLY, CDR2 FYNNEI, per germline. This CDR3 is CASGSGQGPTYEQYF. The CDR3 DNA follows: TGTGCCAGCGGCTCGGGACAGGGGCCTACCTACGAGCAGTACTTC.

The J gene is TRBJ1-6, the V gene TRBV20-1; D call uncertain. This CDR3 region has 10 residues. Germline CDR1 and CDR2: DFQATT and SNEGSKA (reference sequence). Trimming stripped 1 base from V and 14 bases from J, with 6 bases between. The CDR3 here is CSARVQALHF. Written as DNA, the CDR3 is TGCAGTGCTAGAGTACAAGCCCTCCACTTT.

J is TRBJ2-2 and V is TRBV2; D not resolved. Trimming took off 4 bases at V and 1 base at J, with 10 bases between the two ends. Germline CDR1 and CDR2: SNHLY and FYNNEI. This CDR3 region has 15 residues. The CDR3 sequence is CASSGRRLNTGELFF. The CDR3 DNA follows: TGTGCCAGCAGTGGGCGCAGGCTGAACACCGGGGAGCTGTTTTTT.

V usage is TRBV14 and J usage is TRBJ2-1; D unclear. The CDR3 loop spans 13 amino acids. Trimming took 6 bases from V and 4 from J, leaving 10 bases between them. The germline gives CDR1 SGHDN, CDR2 FVKESK. CDR3 in DNA: TGTGCCAGCAGTTCAGACCTTTACAATGAGCAGTTCTTC. Amino acid sequence: CASSSDLYNEQFF.

This chain connects TRBV6-1 to TRBJ2-1, with D unresolved. V was trimmed by 1 base and J by 6 bases, leaving 10 bases between them. The CDR3 extends over 14 amino acids. The germline V gene has CDR1 MNHNS and CDR2 SASEGT. In DNA, the CDR3 is TGTGCCAGCAGTGAAGTACATGGATCCAATGAGCAGTTCTTC. The encoded protein is CASSEVHGSNEQFF.

The chain carries TRBV9 and TRBJ1-2; no firm D call. CDR3 length equals 15 residues. V lost 4 bases and J 2 bases, leaving 15 bases between the germline ends. Germline V lookup: CDR1 SGDLS, CDR2 YYNGEE. The CDR3 nucleotides read TGTGCCAGCAGCCCTAGTATTAACCCAAACTATGGCTACACCTTC. Protein product: CASSPSINPNYGYTF.